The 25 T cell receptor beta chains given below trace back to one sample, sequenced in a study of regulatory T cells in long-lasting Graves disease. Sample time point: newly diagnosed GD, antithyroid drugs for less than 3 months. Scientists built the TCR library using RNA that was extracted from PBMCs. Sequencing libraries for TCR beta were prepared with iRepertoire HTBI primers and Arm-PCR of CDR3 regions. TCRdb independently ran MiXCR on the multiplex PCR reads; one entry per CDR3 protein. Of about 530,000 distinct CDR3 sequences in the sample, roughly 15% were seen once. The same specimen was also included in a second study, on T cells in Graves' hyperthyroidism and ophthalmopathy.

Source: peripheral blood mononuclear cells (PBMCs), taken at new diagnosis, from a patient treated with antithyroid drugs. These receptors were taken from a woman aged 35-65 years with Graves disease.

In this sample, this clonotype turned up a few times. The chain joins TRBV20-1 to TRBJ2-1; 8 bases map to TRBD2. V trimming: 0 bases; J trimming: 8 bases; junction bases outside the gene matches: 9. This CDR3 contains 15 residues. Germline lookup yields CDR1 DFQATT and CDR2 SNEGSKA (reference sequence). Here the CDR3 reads CSARDSGAPRDEQFF. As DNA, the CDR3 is TGCAGTGCTAGAGATAGCGGGGCCCCCAGAGATGAGCAGTTCTTC.

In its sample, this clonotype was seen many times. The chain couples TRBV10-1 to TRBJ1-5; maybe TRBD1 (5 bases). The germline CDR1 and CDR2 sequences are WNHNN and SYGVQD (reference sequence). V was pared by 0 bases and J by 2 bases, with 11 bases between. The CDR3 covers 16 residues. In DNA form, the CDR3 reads TGCGCCAGCAGTGAGTCGACGCTCAGGGGCAATCAGCCCCAGCATTTT. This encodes CASSESTLRGNQPQHF.

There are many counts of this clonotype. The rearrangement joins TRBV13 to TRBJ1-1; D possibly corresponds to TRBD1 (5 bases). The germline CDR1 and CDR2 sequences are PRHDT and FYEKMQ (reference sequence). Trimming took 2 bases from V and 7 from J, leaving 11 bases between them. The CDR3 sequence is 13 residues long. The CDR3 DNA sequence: TGTGCCAGCAGCTTATTCGGGGGGATTGAAGCTTTCTTT. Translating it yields CASSLFGGIEAFF.

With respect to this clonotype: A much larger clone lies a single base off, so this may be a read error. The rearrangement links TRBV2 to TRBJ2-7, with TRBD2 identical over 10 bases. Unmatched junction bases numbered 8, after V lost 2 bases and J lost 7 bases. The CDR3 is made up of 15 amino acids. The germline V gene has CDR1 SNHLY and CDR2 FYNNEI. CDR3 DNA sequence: TGTGCCAGCAGTGAATCTAGCGGGGGTCACAATGAGCAGTACTTC. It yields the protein CASSESSGGHNEQYF.

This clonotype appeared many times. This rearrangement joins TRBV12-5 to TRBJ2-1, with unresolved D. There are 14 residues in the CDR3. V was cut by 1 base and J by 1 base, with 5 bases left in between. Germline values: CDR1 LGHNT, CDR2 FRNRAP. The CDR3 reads CASGLDLSYNEQFF. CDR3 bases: TGTGCTAGTGGTTTGGATCTGTCCTACAATGAGCAGTTCTTC.

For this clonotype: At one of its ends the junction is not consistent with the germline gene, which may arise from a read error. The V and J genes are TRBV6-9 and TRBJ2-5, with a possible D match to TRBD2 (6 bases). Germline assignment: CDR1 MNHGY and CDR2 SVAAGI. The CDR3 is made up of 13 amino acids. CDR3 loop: CAGSYGGGETQYF. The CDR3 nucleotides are TGTGCCGGCAGTTACGGGGGTGGAGAGACCCAGTACTTC.

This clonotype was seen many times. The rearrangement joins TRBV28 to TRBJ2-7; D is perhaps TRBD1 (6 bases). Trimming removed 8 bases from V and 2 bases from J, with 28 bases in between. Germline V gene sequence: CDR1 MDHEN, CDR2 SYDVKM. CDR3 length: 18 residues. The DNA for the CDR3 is TGTGCCAGCCTTCCCCGGGACAAACCTTTTGGGGCAACCTACGAGCAGTACTTC. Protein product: CASLPRDKPFGATYEQYF.

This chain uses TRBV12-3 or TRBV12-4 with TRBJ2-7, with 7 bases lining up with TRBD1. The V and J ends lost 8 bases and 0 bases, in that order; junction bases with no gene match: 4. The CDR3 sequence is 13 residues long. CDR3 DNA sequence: TGTGCCAGCGGTGGGACAGCCTCCTACGAGCAGTACTTC. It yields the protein CASGGTASYEQYF.

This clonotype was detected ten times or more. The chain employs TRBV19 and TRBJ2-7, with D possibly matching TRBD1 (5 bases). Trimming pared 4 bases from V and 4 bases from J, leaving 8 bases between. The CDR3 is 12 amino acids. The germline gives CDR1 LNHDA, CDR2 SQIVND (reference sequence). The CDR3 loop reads CASSNQGYEQYF. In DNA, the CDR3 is TGTGCCAGTAGTAACCAGGGATACGAGCAGTACTTC.

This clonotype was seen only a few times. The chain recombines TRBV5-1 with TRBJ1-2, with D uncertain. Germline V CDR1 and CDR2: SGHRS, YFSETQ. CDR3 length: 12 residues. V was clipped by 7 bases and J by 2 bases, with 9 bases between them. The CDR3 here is CASRMENYGYTF. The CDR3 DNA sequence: TGCGCCAGCCGAATGGAAAACTATGGCTACACCTTC.

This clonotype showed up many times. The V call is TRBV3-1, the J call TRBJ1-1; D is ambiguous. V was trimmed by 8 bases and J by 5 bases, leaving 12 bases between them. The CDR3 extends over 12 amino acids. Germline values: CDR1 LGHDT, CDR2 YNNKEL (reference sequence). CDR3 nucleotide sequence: TGTGCCAGCGGAAATGTAGGTACTGAAGCTTTCTTT. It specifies CASGNVGTEAFF. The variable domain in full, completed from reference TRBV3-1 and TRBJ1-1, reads DTAVSQTPKYLVTQMGNDKSIKCEQNLGHDTMYWYKQDSKKFLKIMFSYNNKELIINETVPNRFSPKSPDKAHLNLHINSLELGDSAVYFCASGNVGTEAFFGQGTRLTVV.

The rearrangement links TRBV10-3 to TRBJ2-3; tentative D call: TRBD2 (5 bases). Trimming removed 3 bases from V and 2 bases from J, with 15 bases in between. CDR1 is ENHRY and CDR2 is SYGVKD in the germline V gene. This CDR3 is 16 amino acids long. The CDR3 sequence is CAISEERGRITDTQYF. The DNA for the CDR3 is TGTGCCATCAGTGAAGAACGGGGTCGAATCACAGATACGCAGTATTTT.

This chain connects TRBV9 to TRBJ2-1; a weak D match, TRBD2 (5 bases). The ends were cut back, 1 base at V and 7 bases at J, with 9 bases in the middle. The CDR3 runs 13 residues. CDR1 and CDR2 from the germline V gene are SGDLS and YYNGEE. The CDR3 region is CASSVWPGNEQFF. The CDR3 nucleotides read TGTGCCAGCAGCGTATGGCCGGGGAATGAGCAGTTCTTC.

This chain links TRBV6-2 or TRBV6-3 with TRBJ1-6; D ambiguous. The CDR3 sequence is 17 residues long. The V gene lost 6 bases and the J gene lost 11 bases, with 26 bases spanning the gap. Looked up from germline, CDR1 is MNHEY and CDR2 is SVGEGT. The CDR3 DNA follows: TGTGCCAGCAGACCGGGGTGGAGTCGTGCGTTGGTTCCACCCCTCCACTTT. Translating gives CASRPGWSRALVPPLHF.

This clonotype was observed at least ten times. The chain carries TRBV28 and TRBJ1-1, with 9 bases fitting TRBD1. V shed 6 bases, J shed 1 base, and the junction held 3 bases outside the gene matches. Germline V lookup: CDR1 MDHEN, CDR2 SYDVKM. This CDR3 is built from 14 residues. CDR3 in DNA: TGTGCCAGCAGGCACAGGGGGCCGAACACTGAAGCTTTCTTT. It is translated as CASRHRGPNTEAFF. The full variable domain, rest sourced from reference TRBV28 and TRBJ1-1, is DVKVTQSSRYLVKRTGEKVFLECVQDMDHENMFWYRQDPGLGLRLIYFSYDVKMKEKGDIPEGYSVSREKKERFSLILESASTNQTSMYLCASRHRGPNTEAFFGQGTRLTVV.

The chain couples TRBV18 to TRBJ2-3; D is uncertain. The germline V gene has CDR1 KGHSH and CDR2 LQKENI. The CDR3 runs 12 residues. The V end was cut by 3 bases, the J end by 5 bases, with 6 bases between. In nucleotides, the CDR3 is TGTGCCAGCTCACCCCGGAAAGATACGCAGTATTTT. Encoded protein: CASSPRKDTQYF.

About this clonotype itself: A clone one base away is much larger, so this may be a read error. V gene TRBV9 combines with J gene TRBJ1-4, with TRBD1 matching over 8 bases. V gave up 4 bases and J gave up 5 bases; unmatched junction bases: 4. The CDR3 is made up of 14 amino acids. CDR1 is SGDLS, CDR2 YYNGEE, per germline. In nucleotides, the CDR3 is TGTGCCAGCAGCTACCGGACAGGGAATGAAAAACTGTTTTTT. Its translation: CASSYRTGNEKLFF.

CDR3 sequence reads: CASSLGKGSDTQYF. The CDR3 DNA reads TGTGCCAGCAGCTTAGGCAAGGGTTCAGATACGCAGTATTTT. The rearrangement links TRBV11-3 to TRBJ2-3; D unresolved. V was cut by 1 base and J by 4 bases, with 9 bases left in between. CDR3 length equals 14 residues. Germline V lookup: CDR1 SGHNT, CDR2 YENEEA.

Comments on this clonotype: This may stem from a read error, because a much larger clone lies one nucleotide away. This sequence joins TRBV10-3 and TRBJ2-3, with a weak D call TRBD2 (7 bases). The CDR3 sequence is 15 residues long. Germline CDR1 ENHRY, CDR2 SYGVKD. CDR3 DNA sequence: TGTACCATCAGTGAGGGGGGGGCCCTCACAGATACGCAGTATTTT. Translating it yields CTISEGGALTDTQYF.

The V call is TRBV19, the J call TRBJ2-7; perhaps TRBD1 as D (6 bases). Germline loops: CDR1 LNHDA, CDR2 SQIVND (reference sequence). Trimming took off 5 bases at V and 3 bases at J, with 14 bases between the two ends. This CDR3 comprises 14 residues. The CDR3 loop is CASSPQTGLYEQYF. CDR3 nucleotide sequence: TGTGCCAGTAGTCCTCAGACAGGCCTCTACGAGCAGTACTTC.

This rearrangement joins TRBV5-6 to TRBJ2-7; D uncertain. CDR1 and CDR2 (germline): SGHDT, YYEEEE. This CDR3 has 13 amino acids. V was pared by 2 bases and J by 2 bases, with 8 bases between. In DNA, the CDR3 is TGTGCCAGCAGCTTCCCAGAGACCTACGAGCAGTACTTC. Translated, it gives CASSFPETYEQYF.

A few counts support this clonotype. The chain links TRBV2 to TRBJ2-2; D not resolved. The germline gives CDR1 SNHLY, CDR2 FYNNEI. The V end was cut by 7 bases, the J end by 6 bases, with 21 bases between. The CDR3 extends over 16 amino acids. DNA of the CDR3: TGTGCCAGCACTCCGATGCTACACGGAAACGCCGGGGAGCTGTTTTTT. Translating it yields CASTPMLHGNAGELFF.

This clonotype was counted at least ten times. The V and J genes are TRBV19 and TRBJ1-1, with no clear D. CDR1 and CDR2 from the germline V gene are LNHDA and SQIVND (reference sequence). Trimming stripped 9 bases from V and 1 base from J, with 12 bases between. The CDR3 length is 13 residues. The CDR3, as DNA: TGTGCCAGCAGCTCGGTGGCGAACACTGAAGCTTTCTTT. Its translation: CASSSVANTEAFF.

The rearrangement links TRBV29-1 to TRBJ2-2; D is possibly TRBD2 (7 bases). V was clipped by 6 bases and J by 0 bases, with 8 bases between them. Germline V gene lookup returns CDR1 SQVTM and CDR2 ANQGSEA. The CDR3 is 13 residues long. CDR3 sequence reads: CSVGGANTGELFF. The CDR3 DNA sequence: TGCAGCGTAGGGGGGGCGAACACCGGGGAGCTGTTTTTT.

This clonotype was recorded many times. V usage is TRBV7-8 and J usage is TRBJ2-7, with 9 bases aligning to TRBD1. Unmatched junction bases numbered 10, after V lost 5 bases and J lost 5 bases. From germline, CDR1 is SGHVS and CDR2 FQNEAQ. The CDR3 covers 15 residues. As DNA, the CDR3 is TGTGCCAGCAGCCGGGACAGGGAAGTCGCCCACGAGCAGTACTTC. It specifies CASSRDREVAHEQYF.